One and the same sample provided the 25 T cell receptor beta chains below, sequenced in a study of PD-L1 blockade in urothelial cancer. Sequencing used immunoSEQ multiplex PCR; TCRdb keeps in-frame clones, though not all of them. The data hold approximately 46,000 clones, with more than 65% observed a single time. The sample here was PBMCs, taken around atezolizumab (anti-PD-L1) treatment. The receptors come from a man aged 65 to 85 with urothelial cancer.

The chain combines TRBV18 with TRBJ2-1; D may be TRBD2 (6 bases). This CDR3 has 16 amino acids. Germline-derived CDR1 and CDR2 are KGHSH and LQKENI. Trimming removed 6 bases at V and 8 bases at J, with 23 bases between. The DNA for the CDR3 is TGTGCCAGCTCCCCTAGAGTCCGGGAGAGGAGGGATGAGCAGTTCTTC. This gives the protein CASSPRVRERRDEQFF.

V usage is TRBV9 and J usage is TRBJ2-7; no clear D. This CDR3 contains 14 residues. V lost 0 bases and J 5 bases, leaving 12 bases between the germline ends. CDR1 and CDR2 from the germline V gene are SGDLS and YYNGEE. This CDR3 reads CASSVGGYSHEQYF. The CDR3 nucleotides read TGTGCCAGCAGCGTAGGAGGCTATAGCCACGAGCAGTACTTC.

The rearrangement joins TRBV7-2 to TRBJ2-7; D is undetermined. The CDR3 totals 13 residues. Looked up from germline, CDR1 is SGHTA and CDR2 is FQGNSA. Trimming removed 3 bases from V and 3 bases from J, with 9 bases in between. CDR3 sequence reads: CASSFLGFYEQYF. CDR3 in DNA: TGTGCCAGCAGCTTCCTAGGCTTCTACGAGCAGTACTTC. Full variable domain (outside the CDR3, taken from reference TRBV7-2 and TRBJ2-7): GAGVSQSPSNKVTEKGKDVELRCDPISGHTALYWYRQSLGQGLEFLIYFQGNSAPDKSGLPSDRFSAERTGGSVSTLTIQRTQQEDSAVYLCASSFLGFYEQYFGPGTRLTVT.

In this sample, this clone turned up a few times. V and J are TRBV19 and TRBJ1-4; the match to TRBD1 covers 7 bases. Trimming cost V 4 bases and J 8 bases; bases outside gene matches: 10. Germline V lookup: CDR1 LNHDA, CDR2 SQIVND (reference sequence). The CDR3 contains 15 residues. CDR3 coding DNA: TGTGCCAGTAGTAGACAGGGTGCGCCGCGGGAAAAACTGTTTTTT. It translates to CASSRQGAPREKLFF.

The chain has TRBV11-3 and TRBJ2-6; no definite D call. CDR3 size: 14 residues. CDR1 SGHNT and CDR2 YENEEA come from the germline V gene. Trimming shortened V by 5 bases and J by 1 base, and 6 bases separated the two germline ends. The CDR3 is CASSMSSGANVLTF. The CDR3 DNA reads TGTGCCAGCAGCATGAGTTCTGGGGCCAACGTCCTGACTTTC.

A single count supports this clone. This chain connects TRBV19 to TRBJ1-1; tentative D call: TRBD1 (5 bases). CDR3 length: 14 amino acids. V was shortened by 1 base and J by 6 bases, with 12 bases between the two germline ends. The germline V gene has CDR1 LNHDA and CDR2 SQIVND (reference sequence). CDR3 loop: CASSIAPDSSEAFF. The CDR3 nucleotides read TGTGCCAGTAGTATAGCCCCCGACAGCTCTGAAGCTTTCTTT.

The chain recombines TRBV7-2 with TRBJ2-7; 8 nucleotides match TRBD2. Unmatched junction bases numbered 11, after V lost 3 bases and J lost 7 bases. The CDR3 extends over 15 amino acids. Germline loops: CDR1 SGHTA, CDR2 FQGNSA. The CDR3 spells CASSFLREGVGEQYF. CDR3 nucleotide sequence: TGTGCCAGCAGCTTCCTCCGGGAGGGCGTGGGGGAGCAGTACTTC.

The V call is TRBV4-3, the J call TRBJ1-2; D is unresolved. This CDR3 is 13 amino acids long. Per the germline V gene, CDR1 is LGHNA and CDR2 is YSLEER. Deletions cut 1 base from V and 2 bases from J, with 5 bases between. The CDR3 protein is CASSQALNYGYTF. The CDR3 region has the DNA TGCGCCAGCAGCCAAGCGTTGAACTATGGCTACACCTTC.

This clone was picked up a small number of times. The rearrangement links TRBV7-3 to TRBJ2-3, with D possibly TRBD2 on 5 matching bases. This CDR3 has 14 amino acids. The ends were cut back, 5 bases at V and 5 bases at J, with 14 bases in the middle. Germline CDR1 reads SGHTA; CDR2 reads FQGTGA. The CDR3 sequence is CASSPRAEGDTQYF. CDR3 DNA sequence: TGTGCCAGCAGCCCCCGGGCAGAGGGAGATACGCAGTATTTT. The complete variable domain, with remaining parts taken from reference TRBV7-3 and TRBJ2-3, reads GAGVSQTPSNKVTEKGKYVELRCDPISGHTALYWYRQSLGQGPEFLIYFQGTGAADDSGLPNDRFFAVRPEGSVSTLKIQRTERGDSAVYLCASSPRAEGDTQYFGPGTRLTVL.

The chain combines TRBV29-1 with TRBJ1-1, with TRBD1 matching 11 bases. CDR1 is SQVTM, CDR2 ANQGSEA, per germline. The ends lost 7 bases at V and 3 bases at J; junction bases unmatched: 4. The CDR3 covers 13 residues. The CDR3: CSGGQGEYTEAFF. The CDR3 DNA reads as TGCAGCGGGGGACAGGGGGAGTACACTGAAGCTTTCTTT.

The chain is built from TRBV5-5 and TRBJ1-5; D call uncertain. The CDR3 is made up of 14 amino acids. Germline V gene sequence: CDR1 SGHKS, CDR2 YYEKEE (reference sequence). V gave up 0 bases and J gave up 6 bases, with 10 bases separating them. The CDR3 region is CASSLDTVPQPQHF. DNA of the CDR3: TGTGCCAGCAGCTTGGATACGGTACCTCAGCCCCAGCATTTT.

This rearrangement joins TRBV4-2 to TRBJ1-2; TRBD1 matches at 9 bases. V was pared by 3 bases and J by 7 bases, with 9 bases of the junction left unmatched. Germline V gives CDR1 LGHNA, CDR2 YNFKEQ. The CDR3 totals 15 residues. The CDR3: CASSHAGTGFRGYTF. The CDR3 DNA reads as TGTGCCAGCAGCCACGCCGGGACAGGGTTTCGTGGCTACACCTTC.

This chain joins TRBV10-3 and TRBJ2-7; 9 positions agree with TRBD1. V shed 6 bases, J shed 3 bases, and the junction held 6 bases outside the gene matches. The germline V gene encodes CDR1 ENHRY and CDR2 SYGVKD. The CDR3 has 14 residues. In DNA, the CDR3 is TGTGCCATCAGACCGACAGGGGGAGACTACGAGCAGTACTTC. Its protein is CAIRPTGGDYEQYF.

The genes are TRBV19 and TRBJ1-1; D call uncertain. The CDR3 covers 14 residues. Germline V gene data show CDR1 as LNHDA and CDR2 as SQIVND (reference sequence). Trimming shortened V by 3 bases and J by 2 bases, and 10 bases separated the two germline ends. In DNA form, the CDR3 reads TGTGCCAGTAGTATGAGTTTTCGTAACACTGAAGCTTTCTTT. The encoded protein is CASSMSFRNTEAFF.

V usage is TRBV6-5 and J usage is TRBJ2-5; 13 nucleotides agree with TRBD2. Germline V CDR1 and CDR2: MNHEY, SVGAGI. V lost 3 bases, J lost 2 bases, and 3 bases stayed unmatched. The CDR3 is 16 amino acids. This CDR3 is CASSYPTSGGQETQYF. The CDR3 nucleotides are TGTGCCAGCAGTTATCCGACTAGCGGGGGGCAAGAGACCCAGTACTTC.

The J gene is TRBJ1-5, the V gene TRBV6-6; D not certain. There are 11 residues in the CDR3. The V gene lost 10 bases and the J gene lost 5 bases, with 9 bases spanning the gap. CDR1 is MNHNY and CDR2 is SVGAGI in the germline V gene (reference sequence). CDR3 coding DNA: TGTGCCACCCAGAGGGATCAGCCCCAGCATTTT. Translating gives CATQRDQPQHF.

The CDR3 DNA reads as TGCGCCAGCAGCTTGGGCCCCCAAGGGGGCGGTCAGCCCCAGCATTTT. This translates into CASSLGPQGGGQPQHF. The V gene is TRBV5-1, the J gene TRBJ1-5; 7 bases align to TRBD1. CDR1 is SGHRS and CDR2 is YFSETQ in the germline V gene. This CDR3 has 16 amino acids. J lost 6 bases, V lost 0 bases, and 9 bases had no gene match. Together with reference TRBV5-1 and TRBJ1-5, the CDR3 gives the full variable domain: KAGVTQTPRYLIKTRGQQVTLSCSPISGHRSVSWYQQTPGQGLQFLFEYFSETQRNKGNFPGRFSGRQFSNSRSEMNVSTLELGDSALYLCASSLGPQGGGQPQHFGDGTRLSIL.

The chain links TRBV7-2 to TRBJ2-7; D call uncertain. Germline V gives CDR1 SGHTA, CDR2 FQGNSA. The CDR3 loop spans 12 amino acids. V was trimmed by 3 bases and J by 0 bases, leaving 3 bases between them. The CDR3 loop reads CASSFNSYEQYF. Here the CDR3 DNA reads TGTGCCAGCAGCTTCAACTCCTACGAGCAGTACTTC.

In this sample, this clone turned up once. V is TRBV5-4 and J is TRBJ2-3; no clear D gene. Germline V CDR1 and CDR2: SGHNT, YYREEE (reference sequence). Trimming removed 3 bases at V and 3 bases at J, with 5 bases between. The CDR3 sequence is 12 residues long. In nucleotides, the CDR3 is TGTGCCAGCAGCTCTCCTACAGATACGCAGTATTTT. The encoded protein is CASSSPTDTQYF.

V is TRBV7-8 and J is TRBJ2-7, with a weak D call TRBD1 (6 bases). The CDR3 has 14 residues. V lost 0 bases to trimming and J lost 3 bases, with 9 bases between them. From germline, CDR1 is SGHVS and CDR2 FQNEAQ. The CDR3 region has the DNA TGTGCCAGCAGCTTAGCTGAGGGGGACTACGAGCAGTACTTC. Protein: CASSLAEGDYEQYF.

The chain joins TRBV28 to TRBJ2-5; perhaps TRBD2 as D (6 bases). Trimming stripped 0 bases from V and 3 bases from J, with 26 bases between. The germline V gene encodes CDR1 MDHEN and CDR2 SYDVKM. CDR3 length: 20 residues. The CDR3 loop reads CASSLWSRTKSLGVKETQYF. The CDR3 bases are TGTGCCAGCAGTTTATGGTCAAGGACTAAAAGTTTGGGGGTAAAAGAGACCCAGTACTTC.

V is TRBV15 and J is TRBJ2-1, with TRBD2 identical over 10 bases. Per germline, CDR1 LNHNV and CDR2 YYDKDF (reference sequence). The length of the CDR3 is 14 residues. J was trimmed by 7 bases and V by 5 bases; bases with no gene match: 5. CDR3 sequence (DNA): TGTGCCACCAGCGGAGCGGGAGGGTGGAATGAGCAGTTCTTC. Translation gives CATSGAGGWNEQFF.

The chain carries TRBV11-2 and TRBJ2-1, with 8 bases matching TRBD2. With V trimmed by 4 bases and J by 4 bases, 6 bases remained unmatched. This CDR3 is built from 15 residues. Germline CDR1 is SGHAT and CDR2 is FQNNGV. The CDR3 sequence: CASSSGGGRYNEQFF. The CDR3 region has the DNA TGTGCCAGCAGCTCGGGGGGCGGGAGGTACAATGAGCAGTTCTTC.

Here the CDR3 reads CAIKTGGPGVYNEQFF. Here the CDR3 DNA reads TGTGCCATCAAAACAGGGGGCCCTGGGGTTTACAATGAGCAGTTCTTC. The chain carries TRBV10-3 and TRBJ2-1; 9 bases fit TRBD1. V was pared by 7 bases and J by 4 bases, with 11 bases of the junction left unmatched. The CDR3 is 16 amino acids. The V gene's germline CDR1 is ENHRY and CDR2 SYGVKD.

This chain uses TRBV2 with TRBJ1-4; 8 bases are a match to TRBD1. Per the germline V gene, CDR1 is SNHLY and CDR2 is FYNNEI. Losses at the gene ends were 6 bases for V and 7 bases for J; bases not matched to a gene: 10. The CDR3 runs 15 residues. The CDR3 sequence is CASRIQGGGGEKLFF. The CDR3 bases are TGTGCCAGCAGGATACAGGGGGGCGGCGGTGAAAAACTGTTTTTT.